This TCR beta chain was retrieved from a study of T cells in Graves' hyperthyroidism and ophthalmopathy. Whole-study results and caveats: Blood also showed most of the thyroid clonotypes that were expanded above 0.001.

This CDR3 has 15 amino acids. Per germline, CDR1 LNHDA and CDR2 SQIVND (reference sequence). The germline V and J ends were trimmed by 11 bases and 1 base, with 17 bases remaining between them. Patients with ophthalmopathy all had a Clinical Activity Score of at least 3, a NOSPECS grade of at least 4 and duration under 3 months. It was uncontrolled infection, other autoimmune disease, pregnancy or lactation that excluded patients. Diagnoses were made from clinical symptoms, serum measures (thyroxine and TRAb), thyroid ultrasound and orbital computed tomography. Amplification yielded TCR beta CDR3 regions, with RNA transcripts as the source. The HTBI set primed first-round TCR CDR3 RT-PCR. TCRdb ran MiXCR on the multiplex PCR reads and lists one entry per CDR3 protein. Found here are 600,000 to 700,000 distinct CDR3 sequences, roughly 15% of them singletons; the top ten hold around 4.5%. The sample holds many counts of this clonotype. What it recognizes is unknown.

The V and J genes are TRBV19 and TRBJ2-2; a weak D match, TRBD2 (6 bases). The origin of this receptor is a woman aged 40 to 50 with Graves' ophthalmopathy. Sequencing was done on a sample of blood. The CDR3, as DNA: TGTGCCTCAAGGCGGGGTAGCGGGAACACCGGGGAGCTGTTTTTT. Translated, it gives CASRRGSGNTGELFF.